A selection of T cell receptor beta chains follows, all from one sample in a study of T-cell reconstitution after alpha-beta-depleted transplantation in children. Each CDR3 protein is one row after TCRdb ran MiXCR on the PCR reads. This table holds roughly 49,000 distinct CDR3 sequences, about 10% found once. The sequenced sample was PBMCs, mostly from graft donor cells, obtained 60 days after TCRalphabeta/CD19-depleted stem cell transplant. These TCRs come from a male patient aged 2-15 years who had a stem cell transplant for chronic granulomatous disease, so the T cells may come from the graft donor. CDR3s include the opening cysteine and the closing phenylalanine or tryptophan. Each record gives: V gene, CDR3 length, CDR3 protein.

TRBV4-3,15,CASSQQADHSYEQYF
TRBV30,14,CAWSSTTRKETQYF
TRBV20-1,13,CSATRASGYEQYF
TRBV5-1,13,CASSLAMHNEQFF
TRBV13,15,CASSQQGSGANVLTF
TRBV7-2,12,CASSPVLGTQYF
TRBV10-3,14,CAISPSGQVYEQYF
TRBV6-1,14,CASRDSGEKETQYF
TRBV9,14,CASSPGPSGNTIYF
TRBV10-3,14,CAISESLIVEEQYF
TRBV12-3/TRBV12-4,14,CASSLSVGTDVLTF
TRBV4-2,15,CASSPGLGVADTQYF
TRBV9,15,CASSGITDVGGELFF
TRBV5-1,15,CASSRPGQGGYEQYF
TRBV27,18,CASTQTGLTSGRRDEQFF
TRBV5-1,14,CASRGLARYNEQFF
TRBV29-1,14,CSVHDTTPNTEAFF
TRBV19,16,CASSIGGSGSSYEQYF
TRBV5-1,13,CASRTGPVYEQYF
TRBV20-1,15,CSANRGGGFTGELFF
TRBV5-1,15,CASTPLAGAMETQYF
TRBV12-3/TRBV12-4,12,CASSVMNTEAFF
TRBV7-2,15,CASSLDGASGNTIYF
TRBV20-1,16,CSARAIGQGSTDTQYF
TRBV27,17,CASSLIVAGVRVDTQYF
TRBV25-1,9,CASSYEQYF
TRBV12-3/TRBV12-4,15,CASSLSSHITDTQYF
TRBV6-5,12,CAVRGLVDEQFF
TRBV3-1,13,CTCTQGRNSPLHF
TRBV12-3/TRBV12-4,16,CASSFTLAGITDTQYF
TRBV7-2,15,CASSFFAGRSYEQYF
TRBV19,15,CASSIGGPARYGYTF
TRBV10-3,13,CAISESAGIEQFF
TRBV20-1,14,CSASHTSSSYEQYF
TRBV5-1,16,CASSLSLGRSSYEQYF
TRBV7-9,15,CASSRGGVWNSPLHF
TRBV4-1,12,CASSQLGYGYTF
TRBV10-3,13,CAISGEGYNEQFF
TRBV4-1,20,CASSQDGGMGLAGGSYEQYF
TRBV7-9,16,CASFSPDRVVPNEQFF
TRBV9,15,CASSLTPGTEYGYTF
TRBV14,18,CASSFRGSGRAVSNEQFF
TRBV5-1,14,CASSPGQGRETQYF
TRBV5-6,16,CASSLGCRQGTTEAFF
TRBV4-1,15,CASSQSEGACNEQYF
TRBV20-1,14,CSARDEDRPAFMNF